Shown below are 22 T cell receptor beta chains from a single sample sequenced in a study of blood T cell repertoires in COVID-19. Repertoires were generated with immunoSEQ multiplex PCR, while TCRdb's copy carries only in-frame clones and drops some. The sample has some 230,000 clones; about 80% are singletons. Specimen: PBMCs or T cells enriched from blood (not recorded which). The receptor source for this set is a woman in her 40s with acute COVID-19.

V gene TRBV30 combines with J gene TRBJ2-1; tentative D call: TRBD2 (5 bases). The CDR3 consists of 10 residues. Trimming pared 5 bases from V and 12 bases from J, leaving 11 bases between. Germline CDR1 and CDR2: GTSNPN and SVGIG (reference sequence). In nucleotides, the CDR3 is TGTGCCTGGCACGGGGTAGGGCAGTTCTTC. It encodes CAWHGVGQFF. The whole variable domain, remainder taken from reference TRBV30 and TRBJ2-1, is SQTIHQWPATLVQPVGSPLSLECTVEGTSNPNLYWYRQAAGRGLQLLFYSVGIGQISSEVPQNLSASRPQDRQFILSSKKLLLSDSGFYLCAWHGVGQFFGPGTRLTVL.

The chain employs TRBV7-8 and TRBJ1-4, with TRBD1 identical over 9 bases. The CDR3 runs to 14 residues. CDR1 is SGHVS, CDR2 FQNEAQ, per germline. The CDR3 loop is CGSGQGVLGEKLFF. The CDR3 DNA sequence: TGTGGGTCGGGACAGGGAGTTTTAGGTGAAAAACTGTTTTTT.

This chain joins TRBV21-1 and TRBJ1-5. TRBV21-1 represents a pseudogene. The CDR3 has 15 amino acids. The CDR3 nucleotides are TGTGCCAGCATCCGCGGGGTTGCGTGGAGTCAGCCCCAGCATTTT. Protein product: CASIRGVAWSQPQHF.

As regards this clone: This sample includes further DNA sequences coding for the same CDR3. This CDR3 is CSVEDRADYGYTF. Written as DNA, the CDR3 is TGCAGCGTTGAAGACAGGGCTGACTATGGCTACACCTTC. V gene TRBV29-1 combines with J gene TRBJ1-2; TRBD1 is a possible D gene (5 bases). Germline CDR1 reads SQVTM; CDR2 reads ANQGSEA. The CDR3 sequence is 13 residues long. Trimming shortened V by 0 bases and J by 3 bases, and 8 bases separated the two germline ends.

In this sample, this clone turned up a few times. V is TRBV18 and J is TRBJ1-1; weak D call: TRBD1 (5 bases). Trimming took 1 base from V and 8 from J, leaving 11 bases between them. Germline CDR1 is KGHSH and CDR2 is LQKENI. CDR3 length equals 13 residues. CDR3 sequence: CASSPLEGLEAFF. CDR3 nucleotides: TGTGCCAGCTCACCACTCGAGGGACTAGAAGCTTTCTTT.

This chain joins TRBV4-2 and TRBJ2-5; TRBD2 matches at 10 bases. Losses at the gene ends were 3 bases for V and 5 bases for J; bases not matched to a gene: 15. From germline, CDR1 is LGHNA and CDR2 YNFKEQ. CDR3 size: 18 residues. The chain's CDR3 is CASSHPWEPSGGRETQYF. CDR3 bases: TGTGCCAGCAGCCACCCTTGGGAGCCTAGCGGGGGACGTGAGACCCAGTACTTC.

The rearrangement links TRBV7-3 to TRBJ1-6, with 7 bases matching TRBD1. The CDR3 loop spans 15 amino acids. V lost 4 bases and J lost 7; bases outside the gene matches: 7. CDR1 SGHTA and CDR2 FQGTGA come from the germline V gene. In nucleotides, the CDR3 is TGTGCCAGCAGCTCCCAGGGGGGATGGAATTCACCCCTCCACTTT. Translated, it gives CASSSQGGWNSPLHF.

This clone was observed once. V gene TRBV5-6 combines with J gene TRBJ2-7; 8 positions match TRBD2. CDR3 size: 16 residues. Germline lookup yields CDR1 SGHDT and CDR2 YYEEEE. The V segment lost 0 bases and the J segment 2 bases; nucleotides outside the gene matches: 7. The DNA of the CDR3 is TGTGCCAGCAGCTTGGCTCTAGCGGGCCACACCTACGAGCAGTACTTC. This sequence encodes CASSLALAGHTYEQYF. Supplemented by reference TRBV5-6 and TRBJ2-7, the full variable domain reads DAGVTQSPTHLIKTRGQQVTLRCSPKSGHDTVSWYQQALGQGPQFIFQYYEEEERQRGNFPDRFSGHQFPNYSSELNVNALLLGDSALYLCASSLALAGHTYEQYFGPGTRLTVT.

The chain joins TRBV18 to TRBJ1-5; 7 bases fit TRBD1. The germline V gene encodes CDR1 KGHSH and CDR2 LQKENI. Unmatched junction bases numbered 2, after V lost 2 bases and J lost 4 bases. This CDR3 contains 14 residues. This CDR3 is CASSPEQGNQPQHF. CDR3 coding DNA: TGTGCCAGCTCACCAGAACAGGGGAATCAGCCCCAGCATTTT.

V is TRBV12-3 or TRBV12-4 and J is TRBJ2-5; a possible D gene is TRBD2 (7 bases). Trimming stripped 3 bases from V and 5 bases from J, with 10 bases between. The CDR3 consists of 13 residues. In DNA, the CDR3 is TGTGCCAGCAGTTTGGCGGGGGCGGAGACCCAGTACTTC. Translated, it gives CASSLAGAETQYF.

The chain employs TRBV5-6 and TRBJ2-7; weak D call: TRBD2 (6 bases). CDR1 is SGHDT, CDR2 YYEEEE, per germline. CDR3 length: 14 residues. Trimming removed 3 bases at V and 7 bases at J, with 17 bases between. The DNA for the CDR3 is TGTGCCAGCAGCTGGACGGGCTTTGCGGGGGAGCAGTACTTC. Translation: CASSWTGFAGEQYF.

V is TRBV5-1 and J is TRBJ2-7; 9 nucleotides line up with TRBD2. The V gene end was trimmed by 0 bases and the J gene end by 4 bases; junction bases not matched to a gene: 5. CDR1 is SGHRS, CDR2 YFSETQ, per germline. The CDR3 has 15 residues. CDR3 sequence: CASSLGSGSGYEQYF. The CDR3 DNA reads as TGCGCCAGCAGCTTGGGTAGCGGGAGTGGTTACGAGCAGTACTTC.

The sample holds a few counts of this clone. This chain joins TRBV19 and TRBJ1-5, with D perhaps matching TRBD1 (6 bases). Germline CDR1 and CDR2: LNHDA and SQIVND (reference sequence). V was shortened by 5 bases and J by 3 bases, with 20 bases between the two germline ends. The CDR3 is made up of 17 amino acids. CDR3 coding DNA: TGTGCCAGTAGTTTGGGCCTCAGGGGATTCTACAATCAGCCCCAGCATTTT. It codes for CASSLGLRGFYNQPQHF.

The chain uses TRBV29-1 and TRBJ1-1; D unclear. This CDR3 is built from 13 residues. V lost 7 bases and J lost 1, with 13 bases in between. Germline assignment: CDR1 SQVTM and CDR2 ANQGSEA. DNA for the CDR3: TGCAGCGCCGCTATTACTAGGAACACTGAAGCTTTCTTT. Its protein is CSAAITRNTEAFF. Full variable domain (missing parts from reference TRBV29-1 and TRBJ1-1): SAVISQKPSRDICQRGTSLTIQCQVDSQVTMMFWYRQQPGQSLTLIATANQGSEATYESGFVIDKFPISRPNLTFSTLTVSNMSPEDSSIYLCSAAITRNTEAFFGQGTRLTVV.

The rearrangement links TRBV18 to TRBJ1-2; maybe TRBD1 (5 bases). Germline V gene sequence: CDR1 KGHSH, CDR2 LQKENI. V shed 7 bases and J shed 6 bases, with 12 bases lying between them. The CDR3 extends over 12 amino acids. In DNA, the CDR3 is TGTGCCAGCTTTCAGGACAACCATGGCTACACCTTC. This gives the protein CASFQDNHGYTF.

The chain is built from TRBV6-5 and TRBJ2-7, with D perhaps TRBD1 (6 bases). With 3 bases removed from V and 6 bases from J, the gap between germline ends came to 15 bases. The CDR3 loop spans 14 amino acids. CDR1 is MNHEY, CDR2 SVGAGI, per germline. Here the CDR3 reads CASSYLQGLSEQYF. The CDR3 nucleotides read TGTGCCAGCAGTTATCTCCAGGGGCTGAGCGAGCAGTACTTC.

This clone was detected a few times. This CDR3 is CASSPIQGSGNTIYF. The CDR3, as DNA: TGTGCCAGCAGCCCCATACAGGGTTCCGGAAACACCATATATTTT. The genes are TRBV9 and TRBJ1-3, with a weak D call TRBD1 (6 bases). Germline CDR1 reads SGDLS; CDR2 reads YYNGEE. The CDR3 is 15 residues long. The germline V and J ends were trimmed by 4 bases and 4 bases, with 15 bases remaining between them.

This chain uses TRBV19 with TRBJ1-5, with no clear D. In germline, CDR1 is LNHDA, CDR2 SQIVND (reference sequence). CDR3 length equals 13 residues. V lost 5 bases and J 7 bases, leaving 12 bases between the germline ends. This chain's CDR3 is CASSPSVLQPQHF. The CDR3 DNA follows: TGTGCCAGTAGTCCTTCTGTTCTCCAGCCCCAGCATTTT. Full variable domain (rest looked up from reference TRBV19 and TRBJ1-5): DGGITQSPKYLFRKEGQNVTLSCEQNLNHDAMYWYRQDPGQGLRLIYYSQIVNDFQKGDIAEGYSVSREKKESFPLTVTSAQKNPTAFYLCASSPSVLQPQHFGDGTRLSIL.

The chain carries TRBV6-5 and TRBJ1-4, with D perhaps TRBD1 (5 bases). The V gene lost 5 bases and the J gene lost 4 bases, with 11 bases spanning the gap. Per germline, CDR1 MNHEY and CDR2 SVGAGI. There are 14 residues in the CDR3. The DNA of the CDR3 is TGTGCCAGCAGTCCCAGGAGGGGTAATGAAAAACTGTTTTTT. Protein product: CASSPRRGNEKLFF.

This clone was counted ten times or more. The chain is built from TRBV6-5 and TRBJ2-1; 9 nucleotides align to TRBD2. The CDR3 length is 13 residues. Germline V gene lookup returns CDR1 MNHEY and CDR2 SVGAGI. The J segment lost 10 bases and the V segment lost 8 bases, leaving 9 bases of the junction unmatched. The CDR3, as DNA: TGTGCCAGCCGGCTGCGGGAGGGCCGCGAGCAGTTCTTC. It is translated as CASRLREGREQFF.

With respect to this clone: Other nucleotide sequences in the sample specify the same CDR3. The V and J genes are TRBV5-4 and TRBJ1-2, with D unclear. Germline CDR1 SGHNT, CDR2 YYREEE (reference sequence). The CDR3 runs to 13 residues. Trimming stripped 0 bases from V and 2 bases from J, with 5 bases between. In DNA form, the CDR3 reads TGTGCCAGCAGCTTGGCCGGGAACTATGGCTACACCTTC. This translates into CASSLAGNYGYTF.

J is TRBJ2-5 and V is TRBV10-3; TRBD1 aligns across 11 bases. The germline gives CDR1 ENHRY, CDR2 SYGVKD. The ends lost 4 bases at V and 4 bases at J; junction bases unmatched: 5. CDR3 length: 15 residues. The CDR3 reads CAISVGQGAGETQYF. The CDR3 DNA reads as TGTGCCATCAGTGTCGGACAGGGGGCTGGAGAGACCCAGTACTTC.